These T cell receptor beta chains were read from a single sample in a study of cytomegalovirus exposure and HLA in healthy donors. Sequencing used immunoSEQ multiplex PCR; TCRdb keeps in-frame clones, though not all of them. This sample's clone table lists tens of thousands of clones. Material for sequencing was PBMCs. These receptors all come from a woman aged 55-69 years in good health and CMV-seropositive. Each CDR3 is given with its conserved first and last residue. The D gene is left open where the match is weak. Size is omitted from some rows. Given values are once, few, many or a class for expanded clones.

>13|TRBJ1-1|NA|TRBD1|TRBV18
CASWGQGNTEAFF
TGTGCCAGCTGGGGACAGGGGAACACTGAAGCTTTCTTT
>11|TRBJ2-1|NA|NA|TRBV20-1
CSAILRNEQFF
TGCAGTGCTATTCTCAGAAATGAGCAGTTCTTC
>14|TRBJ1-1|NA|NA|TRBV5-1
CASSLGGENTEAFF
TGCGCCAGCAGCTTAGGGGGGGAGAACACTGAAGCTTTCTTT
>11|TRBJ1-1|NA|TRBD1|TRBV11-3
CASAEGAQAFF
TGTGCCTCCGCCGAGGGGGCTCAAGCTTTCTTT
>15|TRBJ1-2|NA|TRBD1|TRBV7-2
CASSSSWTGNYGYTF
TGTGCCAGCAGCTCCTCTTGGACAGGAAACTATGGCTACACCTTC
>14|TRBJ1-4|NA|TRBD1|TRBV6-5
CASSYRTGMEKLFF
TGTGCCAGCAGTTACCGGACAGGGATGGAAAAACTGTTTTTT
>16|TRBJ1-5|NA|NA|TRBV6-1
CASSEGEGAGNQPQHF
TGTGCCAGCAGTGAAGGGGAGGGAGCTGGCAATCAGCCCCAGCATTTT
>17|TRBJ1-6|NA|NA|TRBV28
CASSLGQGLAYNSPLHF
TGTGCCAGCAGTTTAGGGCAGGGCTTGGCCTATAATTCACCCCTACACTTT
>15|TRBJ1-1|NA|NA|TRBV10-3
CAISELEGGATEAFF
TGTGCCATCAGTGAGCTAGAAGGGGGGGCCACTGAAGCTTTCTTT
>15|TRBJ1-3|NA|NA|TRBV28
CASSGKGYSGNTIYF
TGTGCCAGCAGTGGAAAGGGGTACTCTGGAAACACCATATATTTT
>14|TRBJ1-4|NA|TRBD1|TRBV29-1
CSVQGAENNEKLFF
TGCAGCGTACAGGGGGCGGAAAATAATGAAAAACTGTTTTTT
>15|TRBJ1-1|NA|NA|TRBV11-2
CASSPSTGLGTEAFF
TGTGCCAGCAGCCCCAGCACGGGGTTGGGCACTGAAGCTTTCTTT
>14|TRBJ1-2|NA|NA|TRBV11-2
CASSSGPRDYGYTF
TGTGCCAGCAGCTCAGGGCCCAGGGACTATGGCTACACCTTC
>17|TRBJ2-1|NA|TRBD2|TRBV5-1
CASSLYTSGGLYNEQFF
TGCGCCAGCAGCTTATACACTAGCGGGGGGCTTTACAATGAGCAGTTCTTC
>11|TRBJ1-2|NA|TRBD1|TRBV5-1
CASSMDRHYTF
TGCGCCAGCAGCATGGACAGGCACTACACCTTC
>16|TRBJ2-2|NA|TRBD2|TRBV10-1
CASSESRRGSTGELFF
TGCGCCAGCAGTGAGTCGAGGCGGGGGAGCACCGGGGAGCTGTTTTTT
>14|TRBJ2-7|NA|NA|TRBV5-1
CASSLGRSSYEQYF
TGCGCCAGCAGCTTGGGGCGGAGCTCCTACGAGCAGTACTTC
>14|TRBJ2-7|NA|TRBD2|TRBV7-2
CASSHSGGADEQYF
TGTGCCAGCAGCCATAGCGGGGGGGCCGACGAGCAGTACTTC
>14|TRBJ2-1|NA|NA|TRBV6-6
CASSELGGYNEQFF
TGTGCCAGCAGTGAGTTGGGAGGTTACAATGAGCAGTTCTTC
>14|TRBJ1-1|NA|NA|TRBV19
CASSMRDMETEAFF
TGTGCCAGTAGTATGAGGGATATGGAGACTGAAGCTTTCTTT
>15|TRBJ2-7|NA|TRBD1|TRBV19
CASSIVGDRAYEQYF
TGTGCCAGTAGTATAGTAGGGGACAGGGCTTACGAGCAGTACTTC
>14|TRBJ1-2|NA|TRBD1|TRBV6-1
CASSEAKDRAGYTF
TGTGCCAGCAGTGAAGCGAAGGACAGGGCTGGCTACACCTTC
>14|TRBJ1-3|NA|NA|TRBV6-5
CASSYSTTGNTIYF
TGTGCCAGCAGTTACTCGACTACTGGAAACACCATATATTTT
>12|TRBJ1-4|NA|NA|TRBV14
CASSIRDEKLFF
TGTGCCAGTTCGATCCGGGATGAAAAACTGTTTTTT
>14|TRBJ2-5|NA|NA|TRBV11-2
CASSLVLRQETQYF
TGTGCCAGCAGCTTAGTTCTACGGCAAGAGACCCAGTACTTC
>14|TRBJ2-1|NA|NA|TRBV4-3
CASSQVGGNNEQFF
TGCGCCAGCAGCCAAGTTGGAGGGAACAATGAGCAGTTCTTC
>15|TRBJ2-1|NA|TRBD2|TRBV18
CASSSGLAGAGEQFF
TGTGCCAGCTCATCGGGACTAGCGGGGGCTGGGGAGCAGTTCTTC
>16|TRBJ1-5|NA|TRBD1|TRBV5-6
CASSPRGQYSNQPQHF
TGTGCCAGCAGCCCCAGGGGGCAGTATAGCAATCAGCCCCAGCATTTT
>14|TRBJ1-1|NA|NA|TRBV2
CASSSRGRGTEAFF
TGTGCCAGCAGTTCAAGAGGGAGAGGAACTGAAGCTTTCTTT
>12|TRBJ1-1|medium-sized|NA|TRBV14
CASSPGGSQAFF
TGTGCCAGCAGCCCAGGTGGCAGCCAAGCTTTCTTT
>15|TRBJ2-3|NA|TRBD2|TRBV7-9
CASSLRGGFTDTQYF
TGTGCCAGCAGCTTACGCGGGGGTTTCACAGATACGCAGTATTTT
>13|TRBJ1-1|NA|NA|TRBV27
CASSSGQLTEAFF
TGTGCCAGCAGTTCCGGACAGCTTACTGAAGCTTTCTTT
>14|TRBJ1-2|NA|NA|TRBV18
CASSPAGFRGGYTF
TGTGCCAGCTCACCGGCTGGCTTTAGGGGTGGCTACACCTTC
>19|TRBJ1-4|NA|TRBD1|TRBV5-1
CASSSRWDRDGSGLEKLFF
TGCGCCAGCAGCTCGAGGTGGGACAGGGATGGTTCGGGTCTTGAAAAACTGTTTTTT
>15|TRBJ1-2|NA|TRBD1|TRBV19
CASSADRRANYGYTF
TGTGCCAGTAGTGCGGACAGGCGAGCTAACTATGGCTACACCTTC
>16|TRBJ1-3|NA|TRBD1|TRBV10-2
CASRAGTGGGGNTIYF
TGCGCCAGCAGGGCCGGGACAGGGGGTGGTGGAAACACCATATATTTT
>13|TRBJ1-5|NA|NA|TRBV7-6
CASSLAEQGPQHF
TGTGCCAGCAGCTTAGCAGAACAGGGACCCCAGCATTTT
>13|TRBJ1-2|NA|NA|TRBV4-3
CASSQEGGDGYTF
TGCGCCAGCAGCCAAGAAGGGGGGGATGGCTACACCTTC
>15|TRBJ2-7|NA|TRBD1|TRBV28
CASSLLPGQSYEQYF
TGTGCCAGCAGTTTATTGCCGGGACAGTCCTACGAGCAGTACTTC
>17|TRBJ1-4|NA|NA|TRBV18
CASSHSIGQATNEKLFF
TGTGCCAGCTCCCATTCTATCGGACAAGCAACTAATGAAAAACTGTTTTTT
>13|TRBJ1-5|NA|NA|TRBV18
CASSSGLSQHQHF
TGTGCCAGCTCCTCGGGGTTAAGTCAGCACCAGCATTTT
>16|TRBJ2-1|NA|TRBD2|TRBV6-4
CASSDSASGGANEQFF
TGTGCCAGCAGTGACTCGGCTAGCGGGGGGGCAAATGAGCAGTTCTTC
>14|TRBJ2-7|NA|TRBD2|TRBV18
CASSPPGGEDEQYF
TGTGCCAGCTCACCACCGGGAGGGGAGGACGAGCAGTACTTC
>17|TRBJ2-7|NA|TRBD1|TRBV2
CASKAGTGLGRAYEQYF
TGTGCCAGTAAAGCCGGGACAGGGTTAGGGAGGGCCTACGAGCAGTACTTC
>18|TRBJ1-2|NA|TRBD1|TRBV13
CASSLGPPQGEANYGYTF
TGTGCCAGCAGCTTAGGACCACCCCAGGGGGAAGCTAACTATGGCTACACCTTC
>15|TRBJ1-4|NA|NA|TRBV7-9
CASSLGRGNSEKLFF
TGTGCCAGCAGCTTAGGGAGGGGTAACTCTGAAAAACTGTTTTTT
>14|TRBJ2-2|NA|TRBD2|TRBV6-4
CASAGGPNTGELFF
TGTGCCAGCGCGGGGGGACCGAACACCGGGGAGCTGTTTTTT
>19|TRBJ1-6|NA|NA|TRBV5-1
CASSLSLTWGSSYNSPLHF
TGCGCCAGCAGTCTTAGCCTAACCTGGGGCAGCTCCTATAATTCACCCCTCCACTTT
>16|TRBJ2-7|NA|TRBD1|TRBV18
CASSPPTGQGAHEQYF
TGTGCCAGCTCACCACCAACGGGACAGGGGGCCCACGAGCAGTACTTC
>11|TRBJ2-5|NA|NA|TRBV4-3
CASSSERTQYF
TGCGCCAGCAGCTCAGAAAGGACCCAGTACTTC
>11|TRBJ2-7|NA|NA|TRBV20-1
CSVKDYYEQYF
TGCAGTGTGAAGGACTACTACGAGCAGTACTTC
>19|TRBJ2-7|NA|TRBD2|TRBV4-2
CASSQSGTSGVRASYEQYF
TGTGCCAGCAGCCAGTCCGGGACTAGCGGGGTCAGGGCGTCCTACGAGCAGTACTTC
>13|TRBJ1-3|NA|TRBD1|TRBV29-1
CSVGDRAGNTIYF
TGCAGCGTTGGGGACAGGGCTGGAAACACCATATATTTT
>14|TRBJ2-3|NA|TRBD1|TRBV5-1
CASSPGQGTDTQYF
TGCGCCAGCAGCCCCGGACAGGGGACAGATACGCAGTATTTT
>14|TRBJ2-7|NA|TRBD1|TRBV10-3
CAISADRGAYEQYF
TGTGCCATCAGTGCAGACAGGGGCGCCTACGAGCAGTACTTC